The clone carrying this T cell receptor (beta chain) was counted a few times. As yet, its antigen is unknown. A much larger clone differs from this one at a single base, so this may be a read error. Using a constant-region primer together with ProtoScript II reverse transcriptase, TCR beta cDNA was made from 450 to 600 ng of total RNA. Investigators got TCR beta libraries out of three nested multiplex PCR rounds, done with slightly modified ARM-PCR. The study ran its first two PCR rounds for roughly 11 cycles each, using TRBV1-TRBV30 forward primers and a C-beta reverse primer. Each CDR3 protein gets one entry after TCRdb re-called the multiplex PCR reads with MiXCR. The sample has about 180,000 distinct CDR3 sequences; around 60% are singletons. This sample is drawn from a study of tumor-infiltrating lymphocytes in primary liver carcinoma. Overall study: The study included patients who were men and women aged 30 to 69 years.

Overall study results and limits: Tumor specimens were characterized by a significantly higher top-250-clone fraction than blood (p = 0.039).

The blood RNA (from unsorted whole blood) was obtained, and germline DNA was also extracted. This CDR3 is 14 amino acids long. V was shortened by 4 bases and J by 3 bases, with 12 bases between the two germline ends. Germline CDR1 is SGHAT and CDR2 is FQDESV (reference sequence). The genes are TRBV11-1 and TRBJ1-1; maybe TRBD1 (5 bases). The sample taken for sequencing was peripheral blood. This receptor was taken from a man aged 40-50 years with primary liver carcinoma and hepatitis B virus infection. DNA of the CDR3: TGTGCCAGCAGCTCGAGGAGAGGGGACACTGAAGCTTTCTTT. It codes for CASSSRRGDTEAFF.